Presented here are 4 T cell receptor beta chains from one specimen sequenced in a study of T cell responses to AZD1222 COVID-19 vaccine. The protocol was immunoSEQ multiplex PCR, while the TCRdb copy is restricted to in-frame clones and leaves out a portion. The repertoire holds about 62,000 clones, with roughly three quarters as singletons. Specimen: peripheral blood, collected on day 0 of AZD1222 vaccination. These TCRs come from an adult in good health.

This clone was picked up one time. The rearrangement joins TRBV5-1 to TRBJ2-7; perhaps D is TRBD1 or TRBD2 (5 bases each). V shed 5 bases and J shed 2 bases, with 14 bases lying between them. This CDR3 has 14 residues. Germline V gives CDR1 SGHRS, CDR2 YFSETQ. DNA for the CDR3: TGCGCCAGCAGTTCGGCAGAGGGGACCTACGAGCAGTACTTC. Translation: CASSSAEGTYEQYF.

This clone was picked up many times. J is TRBJ1-4 and V is TRBV4-2; D call uncertain. V was clipped by 0 bases and J by 1 base, with 12 bases between them. CDR3 length: 17 residues. Germline V gene lookup returns CDR1 LGHNA and CDR2 YNFKEQ. The CDR3 loop is CASSQDSQFLTNEKLFF. Here the CDR3 DNA reads TGTGCCAGCAGCCAAGATTCCCAGTTCCTAACTAATGAAAAACTGTTTTTT.

The chain links TRBV29-1 to TRBJ1-2; D gene ambiguous. The CDR3 is 12 residues long. V was pared by 7 bases and J by 4 bases, with 13 bases between. Germline values: CDR1 SQVTM, CDR2 ANQGSEA. CDR3 coding DNA: TGCAGCGGGCAAGAGGATTCCTATGGCTACACCTTC. Residues: CSGQEDSYGYTF.

This clone was picked up a small number of times. The chain uses TRBV15 and TRBJ1-5; D gene unclear. The CDR3 totals 12 residues. Trimming pared 3 bases from V and 4 bases from J, leaving 4 bases between. From germline, CDR1 is LNHNV and CDR2 YYDKDF (reference sequence). CDR3: CATSSVNQPQHF. CDR3 in DNA: TGTGCCACCAGCAGCGTTAATCAGCCCCAGCATTTT.